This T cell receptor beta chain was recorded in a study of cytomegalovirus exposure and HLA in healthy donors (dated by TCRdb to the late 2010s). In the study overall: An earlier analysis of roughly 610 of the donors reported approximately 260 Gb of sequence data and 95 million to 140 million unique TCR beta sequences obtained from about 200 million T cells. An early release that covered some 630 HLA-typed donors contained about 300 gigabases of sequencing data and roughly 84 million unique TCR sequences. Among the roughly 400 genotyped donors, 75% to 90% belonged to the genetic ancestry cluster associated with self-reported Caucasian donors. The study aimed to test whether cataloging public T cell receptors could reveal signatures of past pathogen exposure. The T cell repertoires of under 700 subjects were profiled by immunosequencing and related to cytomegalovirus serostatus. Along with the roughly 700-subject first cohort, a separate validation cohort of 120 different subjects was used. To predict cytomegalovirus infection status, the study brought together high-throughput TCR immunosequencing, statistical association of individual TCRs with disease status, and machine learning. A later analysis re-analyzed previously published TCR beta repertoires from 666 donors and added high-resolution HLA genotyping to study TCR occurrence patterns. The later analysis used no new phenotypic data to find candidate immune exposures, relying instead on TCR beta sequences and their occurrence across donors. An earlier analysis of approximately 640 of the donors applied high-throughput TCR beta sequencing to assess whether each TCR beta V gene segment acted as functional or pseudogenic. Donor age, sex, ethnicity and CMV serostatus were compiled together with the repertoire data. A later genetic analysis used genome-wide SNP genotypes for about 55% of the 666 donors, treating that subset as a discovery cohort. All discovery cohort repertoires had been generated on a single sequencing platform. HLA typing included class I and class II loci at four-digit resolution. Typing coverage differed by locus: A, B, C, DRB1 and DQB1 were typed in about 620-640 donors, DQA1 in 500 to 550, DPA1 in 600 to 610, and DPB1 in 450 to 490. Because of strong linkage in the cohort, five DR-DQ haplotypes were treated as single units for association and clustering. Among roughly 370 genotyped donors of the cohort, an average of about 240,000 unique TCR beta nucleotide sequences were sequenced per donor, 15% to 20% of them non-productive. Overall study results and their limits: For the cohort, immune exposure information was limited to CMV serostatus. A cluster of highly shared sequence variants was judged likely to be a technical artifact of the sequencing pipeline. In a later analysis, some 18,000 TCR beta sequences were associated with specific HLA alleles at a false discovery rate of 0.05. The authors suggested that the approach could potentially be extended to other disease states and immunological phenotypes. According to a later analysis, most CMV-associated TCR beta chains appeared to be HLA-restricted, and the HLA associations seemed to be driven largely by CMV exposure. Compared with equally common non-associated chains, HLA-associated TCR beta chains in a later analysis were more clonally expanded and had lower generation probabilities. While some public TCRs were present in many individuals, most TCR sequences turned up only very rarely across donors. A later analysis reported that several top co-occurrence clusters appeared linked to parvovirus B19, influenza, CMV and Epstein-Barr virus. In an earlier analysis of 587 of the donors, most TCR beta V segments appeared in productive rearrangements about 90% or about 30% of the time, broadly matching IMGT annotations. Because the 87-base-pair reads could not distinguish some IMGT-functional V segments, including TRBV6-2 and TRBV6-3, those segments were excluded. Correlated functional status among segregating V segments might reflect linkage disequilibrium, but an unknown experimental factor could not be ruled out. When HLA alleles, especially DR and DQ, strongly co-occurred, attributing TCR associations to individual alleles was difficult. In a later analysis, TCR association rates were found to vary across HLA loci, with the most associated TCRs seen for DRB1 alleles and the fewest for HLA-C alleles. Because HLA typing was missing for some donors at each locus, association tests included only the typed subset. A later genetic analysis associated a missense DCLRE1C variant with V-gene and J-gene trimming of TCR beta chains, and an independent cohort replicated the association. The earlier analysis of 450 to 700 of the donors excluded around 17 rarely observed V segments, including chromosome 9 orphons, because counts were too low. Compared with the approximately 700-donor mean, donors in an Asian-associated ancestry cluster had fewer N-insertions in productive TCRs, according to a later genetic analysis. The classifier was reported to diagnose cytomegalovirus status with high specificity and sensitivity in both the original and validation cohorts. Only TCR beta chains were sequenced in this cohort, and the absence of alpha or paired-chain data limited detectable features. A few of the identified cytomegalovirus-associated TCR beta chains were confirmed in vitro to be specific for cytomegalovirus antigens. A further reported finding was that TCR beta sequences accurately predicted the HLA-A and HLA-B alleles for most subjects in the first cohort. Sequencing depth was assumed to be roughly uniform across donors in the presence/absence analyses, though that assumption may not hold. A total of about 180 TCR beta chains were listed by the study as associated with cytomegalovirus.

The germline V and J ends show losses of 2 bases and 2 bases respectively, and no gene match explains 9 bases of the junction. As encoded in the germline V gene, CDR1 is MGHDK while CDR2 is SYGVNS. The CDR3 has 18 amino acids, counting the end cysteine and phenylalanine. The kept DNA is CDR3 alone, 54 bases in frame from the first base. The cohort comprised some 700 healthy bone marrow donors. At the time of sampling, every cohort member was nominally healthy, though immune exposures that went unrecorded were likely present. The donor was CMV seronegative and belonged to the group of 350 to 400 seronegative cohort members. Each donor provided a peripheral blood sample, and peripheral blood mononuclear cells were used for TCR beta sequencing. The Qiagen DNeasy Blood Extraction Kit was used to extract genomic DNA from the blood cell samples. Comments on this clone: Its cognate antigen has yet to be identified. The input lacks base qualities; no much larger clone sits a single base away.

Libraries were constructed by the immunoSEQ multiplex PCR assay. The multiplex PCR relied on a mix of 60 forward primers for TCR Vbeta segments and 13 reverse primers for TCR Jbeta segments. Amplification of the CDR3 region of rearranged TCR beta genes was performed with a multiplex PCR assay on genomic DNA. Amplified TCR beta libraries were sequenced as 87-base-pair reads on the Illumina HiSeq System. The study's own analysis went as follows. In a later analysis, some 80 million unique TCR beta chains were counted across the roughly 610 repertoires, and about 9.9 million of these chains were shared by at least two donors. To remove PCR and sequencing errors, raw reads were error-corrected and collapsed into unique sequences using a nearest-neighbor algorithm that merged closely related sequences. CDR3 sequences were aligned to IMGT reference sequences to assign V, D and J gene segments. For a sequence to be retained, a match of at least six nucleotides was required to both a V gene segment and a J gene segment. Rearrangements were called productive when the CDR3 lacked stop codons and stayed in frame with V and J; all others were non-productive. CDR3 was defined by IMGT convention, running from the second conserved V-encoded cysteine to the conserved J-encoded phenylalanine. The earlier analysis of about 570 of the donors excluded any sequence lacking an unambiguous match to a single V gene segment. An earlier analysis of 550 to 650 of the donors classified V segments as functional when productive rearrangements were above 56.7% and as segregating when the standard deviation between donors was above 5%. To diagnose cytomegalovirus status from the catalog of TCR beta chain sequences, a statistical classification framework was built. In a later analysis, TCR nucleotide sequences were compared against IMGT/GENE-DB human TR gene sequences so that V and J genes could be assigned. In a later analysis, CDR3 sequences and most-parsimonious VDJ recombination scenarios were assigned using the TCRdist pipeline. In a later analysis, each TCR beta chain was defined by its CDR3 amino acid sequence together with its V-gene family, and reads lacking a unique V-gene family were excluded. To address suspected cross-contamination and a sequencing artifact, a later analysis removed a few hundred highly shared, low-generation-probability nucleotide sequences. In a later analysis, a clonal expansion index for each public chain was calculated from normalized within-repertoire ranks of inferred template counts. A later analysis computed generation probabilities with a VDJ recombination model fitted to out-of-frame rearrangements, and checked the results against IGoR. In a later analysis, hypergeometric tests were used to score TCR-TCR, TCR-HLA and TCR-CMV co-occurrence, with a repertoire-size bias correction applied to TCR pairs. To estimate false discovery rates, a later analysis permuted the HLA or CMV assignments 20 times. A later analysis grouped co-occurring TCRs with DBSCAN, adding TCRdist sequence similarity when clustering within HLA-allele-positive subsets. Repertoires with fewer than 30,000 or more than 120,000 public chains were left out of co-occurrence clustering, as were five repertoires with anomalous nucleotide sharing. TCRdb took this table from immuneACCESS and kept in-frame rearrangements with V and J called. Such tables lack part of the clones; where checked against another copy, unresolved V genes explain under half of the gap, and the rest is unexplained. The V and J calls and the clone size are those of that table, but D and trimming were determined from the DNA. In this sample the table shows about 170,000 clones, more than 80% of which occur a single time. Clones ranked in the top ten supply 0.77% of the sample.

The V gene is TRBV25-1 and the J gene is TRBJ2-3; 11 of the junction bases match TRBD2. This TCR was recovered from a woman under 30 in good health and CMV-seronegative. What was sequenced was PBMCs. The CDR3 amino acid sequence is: CASSEGGRTSGLTDTQYF. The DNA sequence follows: TGTGCCAGCAGTGAAGGGGGGCGGACTAGCGGGCTCACAGATACGCAGTATTTT.